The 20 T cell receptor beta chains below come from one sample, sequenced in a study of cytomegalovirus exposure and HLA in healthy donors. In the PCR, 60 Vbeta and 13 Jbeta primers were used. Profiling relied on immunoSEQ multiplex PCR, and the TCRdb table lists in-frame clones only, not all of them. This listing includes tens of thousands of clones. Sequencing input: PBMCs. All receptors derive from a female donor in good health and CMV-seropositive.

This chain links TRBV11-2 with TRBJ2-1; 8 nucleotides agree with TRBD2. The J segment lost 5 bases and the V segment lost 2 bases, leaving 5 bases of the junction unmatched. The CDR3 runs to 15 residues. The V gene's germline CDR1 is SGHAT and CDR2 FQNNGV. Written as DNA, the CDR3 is TGTGCCAGCAGCTTAATCGGGAGGGCCGACAATGAGCAGTTCTTC. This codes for CASSLIGRADNEQFF.

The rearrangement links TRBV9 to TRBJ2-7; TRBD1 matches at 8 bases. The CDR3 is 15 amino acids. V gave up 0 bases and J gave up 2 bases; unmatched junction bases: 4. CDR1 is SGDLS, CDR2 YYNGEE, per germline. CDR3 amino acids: CASSVAQGGPYEQYF. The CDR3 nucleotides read TGTGCCAGCAGCGTAGCACAGGGGGGTCCCTACGAGCAGTACTTC.

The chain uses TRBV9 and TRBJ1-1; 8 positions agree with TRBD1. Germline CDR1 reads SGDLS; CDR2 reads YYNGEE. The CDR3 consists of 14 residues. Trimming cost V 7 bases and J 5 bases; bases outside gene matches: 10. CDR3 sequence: CASQKTGVETEAFF. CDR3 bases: TGTGCCAGCCAAAAGACAGGGGTTGAGACTGAAGCTTTCTTT.

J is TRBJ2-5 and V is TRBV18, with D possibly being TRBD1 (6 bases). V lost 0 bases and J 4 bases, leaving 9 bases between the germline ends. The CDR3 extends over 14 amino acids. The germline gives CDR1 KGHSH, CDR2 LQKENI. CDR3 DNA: TGTGCCAGCTCACCACCGGGGACATCAGAGACCCAGTACTTC. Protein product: CASSPPGTSETQYF.

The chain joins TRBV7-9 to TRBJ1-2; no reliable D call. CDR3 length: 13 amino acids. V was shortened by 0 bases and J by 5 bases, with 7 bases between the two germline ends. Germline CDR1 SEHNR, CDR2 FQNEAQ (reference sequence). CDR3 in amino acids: CASSLAPGYGYTF. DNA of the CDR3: TGTGCCAGCAGCTTAGCGCCGGGTTATGGCTACACCTTC. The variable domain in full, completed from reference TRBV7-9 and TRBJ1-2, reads DTGVSQNPRHKITKRGQNVTFRCDPISEHNRLYWYRQTLGQGPEFLTYFQNEAQLEKSRLLSDRFSAERPKGSFSTLEIQRTEQGDSAMYLCASSLAPGYGYTFGSGTRLTVV.

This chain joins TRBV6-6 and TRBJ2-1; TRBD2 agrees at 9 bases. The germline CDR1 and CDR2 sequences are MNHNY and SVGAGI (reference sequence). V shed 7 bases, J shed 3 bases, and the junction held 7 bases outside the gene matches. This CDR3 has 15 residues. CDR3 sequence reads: CASIRGTSFYNEQFF. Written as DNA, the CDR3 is TGTGCCAGCATTCGTGGGACTAGCTTCTACAATGAGCAGTTCTTC.

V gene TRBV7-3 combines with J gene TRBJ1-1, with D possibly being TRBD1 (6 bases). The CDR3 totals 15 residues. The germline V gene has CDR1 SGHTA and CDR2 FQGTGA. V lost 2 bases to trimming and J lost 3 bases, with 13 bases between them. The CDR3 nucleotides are TGTGCCAGCAGCTTATTAGGGGGGGTGGACACTGAAGCTTTCTTT. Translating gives CASSLLGGVDTEAFF.

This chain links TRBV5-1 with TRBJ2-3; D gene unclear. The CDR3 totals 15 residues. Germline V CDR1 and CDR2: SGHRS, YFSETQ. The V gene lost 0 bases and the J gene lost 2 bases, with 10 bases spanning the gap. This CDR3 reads CASSLGPSVTDTQYF. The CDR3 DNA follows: TGCGCCAGCAGCTTGGGGCCATCCGTCACAGATACGCAGTATTTT.

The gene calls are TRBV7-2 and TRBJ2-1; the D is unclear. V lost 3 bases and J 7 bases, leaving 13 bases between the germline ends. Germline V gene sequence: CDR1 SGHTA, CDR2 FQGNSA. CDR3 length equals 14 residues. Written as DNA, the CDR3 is TGTGCCAGCAGCTTGCTTAGCCGTGGAAATGAGCAGTTCTTC. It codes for CASSLLSRGNEQFF.

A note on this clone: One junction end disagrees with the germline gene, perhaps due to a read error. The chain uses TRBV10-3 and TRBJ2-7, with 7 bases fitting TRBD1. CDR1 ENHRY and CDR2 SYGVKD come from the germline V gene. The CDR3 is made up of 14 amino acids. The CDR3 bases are TGCGCAGTGAACCCTCGGACAGGTCGAGACGAGCAGTACTTC. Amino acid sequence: CAVNPRTGRDEQYF.

The CDR3 DNA sequence: TGTGCCAGTAGTCCATCAAGCCGCCAGGGGGTCCACGAGCAGTACTTC. Its translation: CASSPSSRQGVHEQYF. This rearrangement joins TRBV19 to TRBJ2-7, with 7 bases aligning to TRBD1. V lost 5 bases to trimming and J lost 5 bases; unmatched junction nucleotides: 15. The length of the CDR3 is 16 residues. The germline CDR1 and CDR2 sequences are LNHDA and SQIVND (reference sequence).

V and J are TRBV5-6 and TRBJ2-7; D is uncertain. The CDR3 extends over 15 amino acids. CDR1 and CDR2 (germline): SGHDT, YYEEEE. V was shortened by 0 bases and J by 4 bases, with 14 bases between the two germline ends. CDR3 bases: TGTGCCAGCAGCTTGGGGGTCCGGGTTCCGTACGAGCAGTACTTC. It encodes CASSLGVRVPYEQYF.

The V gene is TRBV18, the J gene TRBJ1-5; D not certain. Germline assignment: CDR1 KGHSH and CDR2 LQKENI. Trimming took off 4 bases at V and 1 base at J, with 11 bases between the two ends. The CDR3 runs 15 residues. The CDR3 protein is CASSLPGGSNQPQHF. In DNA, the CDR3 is TGTGCCAGCTCACTGCCGGGCGGGAGCAATCAGCCCCAGCATTTT. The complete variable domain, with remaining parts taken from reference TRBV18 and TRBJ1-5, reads NAGVMQNPRHLVRRRGQEARLRCSPMKGHSHVYWYRQLPEEGLKFMVYLQKENIIDESGMPKERFSAEFPKEGPSILRIQQVVRGDSAAYFCASSLPGGSNQPQHFGDGTRLSIL.

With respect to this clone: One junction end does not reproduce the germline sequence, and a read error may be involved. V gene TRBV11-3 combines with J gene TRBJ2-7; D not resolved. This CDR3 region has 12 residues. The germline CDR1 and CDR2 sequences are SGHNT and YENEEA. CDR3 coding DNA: TGTGCCATCAGCCCTTCGAGCTACGAGCAGTACTTC. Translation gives CAISPSSYEQYF.

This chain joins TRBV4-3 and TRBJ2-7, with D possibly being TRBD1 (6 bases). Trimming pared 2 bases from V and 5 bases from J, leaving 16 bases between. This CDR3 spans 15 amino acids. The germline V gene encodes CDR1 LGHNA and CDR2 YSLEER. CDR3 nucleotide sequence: TGCGCCAGCAGCCAAACGCAGGGGAAGGCCCACGAGCAGTACTTC. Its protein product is CASSQTQGKAHEQYF.

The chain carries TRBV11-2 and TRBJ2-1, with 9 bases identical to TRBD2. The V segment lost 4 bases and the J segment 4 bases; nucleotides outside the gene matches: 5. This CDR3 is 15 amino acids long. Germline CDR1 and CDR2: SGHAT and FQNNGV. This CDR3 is CASSSSGIRYNEQFF. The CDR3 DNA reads TGTGCCAGCAGCTCTAGCGGGATTCGTTACAATGAGCAGTTCTTC.

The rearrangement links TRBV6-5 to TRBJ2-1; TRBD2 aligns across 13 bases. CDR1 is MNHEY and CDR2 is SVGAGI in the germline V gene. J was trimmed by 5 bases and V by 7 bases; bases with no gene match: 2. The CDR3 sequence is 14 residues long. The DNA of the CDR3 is TGTGCCAGCACCGGACTAGCGGGAGACAATGAGCAGTTCTTC. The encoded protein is CASTGLAGDNEQFF.

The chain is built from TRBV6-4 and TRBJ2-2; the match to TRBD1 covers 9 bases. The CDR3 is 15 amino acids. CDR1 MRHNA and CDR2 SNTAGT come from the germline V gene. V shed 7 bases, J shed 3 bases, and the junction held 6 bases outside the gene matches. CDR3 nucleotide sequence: TGTGCCAGCACCATGGGACAGGGCTACACCGGGGAGCTGTTTTTT. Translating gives CASTMGQGYTGELFF.

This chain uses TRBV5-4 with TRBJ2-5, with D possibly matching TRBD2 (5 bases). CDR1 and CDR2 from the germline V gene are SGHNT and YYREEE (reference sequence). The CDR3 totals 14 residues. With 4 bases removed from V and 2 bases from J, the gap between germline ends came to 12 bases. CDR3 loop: CASSLGLGQETQYF. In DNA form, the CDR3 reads TGTGCCAGCAGCCTAGGACTGGGACAAGAGACCCAGTACTTC.

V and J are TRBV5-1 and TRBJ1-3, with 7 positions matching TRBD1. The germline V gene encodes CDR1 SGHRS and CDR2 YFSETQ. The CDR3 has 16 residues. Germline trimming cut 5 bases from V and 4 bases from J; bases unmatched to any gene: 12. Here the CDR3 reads CASSPGTVLGGNTIYF. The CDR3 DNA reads TGCGCCAGCAGTCCCGGGACAGTGCTAGGGGGAAACACCATATATTTT.